A selection of T cell receptor beta chains follows, all from one sample in a study of cytomegalovirus exposure and HLA in healthy donors. TCRdb keeps only in-frame clones here, not all; method: immunoSEQ multiplex PCR. The table includes tens of thousands of clones, 55% to 70% detected once. Sequencing input: PBMCs. The receptors were sampled from a boy aged 5-17 years in good health and CMV-seropositive. CDR3s include the opening cysteine and the closing phenylalanine or tryptophan. The D gene is left open where the match is weak. Clone size is given for some rows only: seen once, a few or many times, or a class if the clone is expanded.

V	D	size	J	CDR3	DNA
TRBV6-5	-	few	TRBJ1-1	CASSYSRGTIGTEAFF	TGTGCCAGCAGTTACTCAAGGGGCACGATAGGCACTGAAGCTTTCTTT
TRBV7-2	TRBD1	-	TRBJ2-7	CASSLVGNRGYEQYF	TGTGCCAGCAGCTTAGTCGGCAACAGGGGCTACGAGCAGTACTTC
TRBV29-1	-	once	TRBJ1-5	CSVVWARPQSNQPQHF	TGCAGCGTTGTCTGGGCGAGACCCCAGAGCAATCAGCCCCAGCATTTT
TRBV19	-	-	TRBJ2-1	CASSIAHSMRYNEQFF	TGTGCCAGTAGTATAGCGCACAGTATGCGATACAATGAGCAGTTCTTC
TRBV5-1	TRBD1	-	TRBJ1-1	CASSPGGQQNTEAFF	TGCGCCAGCAGCCCCGGGGGACAGCAGAACACTGAAGCTTTCTTT
TRBV29-1	-	once	TRBJ2-2	CSVGEGLVGGELFF	TGCAGCGTTGGAGAGGGGCTGGTTGGCGGGGAGCTGTTTTTT
TRBV5-6	TRBD1	-	TRBJ1-2	CASSLGTVYGYTF	TGTGCCAGCAGCTTAGGGACAGTTTATGGCTACACCTTC
TRBV6-4	TRBD1	-	TRBJ1-1	CASSPGLTGQGIAEAFF	TGTGCCAGCAGTCCTGGGTTAACGGGACAGGGGATAGCTGAAGCTTTCTTT
TRBV6-5	-	-	TRBJ1-3	CASRGSISGNTIYF	TGTGCCAGCAGGGGCAGCATCTCTGGAAACACCATATATTTT
TRBV29-1	-	-	TRBJ1-2	CSVEDPGGGSNGYTF	TGCAGCGTTGAAGATCCGGGGGGAGGCTCCAATGGCTACACCTTC
TRBV4-1	TRBD1	-	TRBJ2-2	CASSQDSQDRGQSTGELFF	TGCGCCAGCAGCCAAGACAGCCAGGACAGGGGGCAGAGCACCGGGGAGCTGTTTTTT
TRBV5-6	-	-	TRBJ2-1	CASSVGTEQFF	TGTGCCAGCAGCGTAGGGACAGAGCAGTTCTTC
TRBV13	-	-	TRBJ2-5	CASSSSFQETQYF	TGTGCCAGCAGCTCTAGCTTCCAAGAGACCCAGTACTTC
TRBV5-1	-	-	TRBJ1-1	CASSLVSADTEAFF	TGCGCCAGCAGCTTGGTTTCGGCGGACACTGAAGCTTTCTTT
TRBV4-2	-	-	TRBJ1-1	CASSQGGREAFF	TGTGCCAGCAGCCAGGGGGGTAGGGAAGCTTTCTTT
TRBV5-1	-	-	TRBJ2-7	CASSVGGGDRRYEQYF	TGCGCCAGCAGCGTTGGCGGAGGGGACAGACGCTACGAGCAGTACTTC
TRBV25-1	-	-	TRBJ1-2	CASSELPGSHYGYTF	TGTGCCAGCAGTGAATTGCCAGGGTCTCACTATGGCTACACCTTC
TRBV5-8	-	-	TRBJ1-2	CASSSSRGSGYTF	TGTGCCAGCAGCTCGTCGCGGGGCTCGGGCTACACCTTC
TRBV6-6	TRBD1	few	TRBJ1-5	CASSYGDRGDQPQHF	TGTGCCAGCAGTTACGGGGACAGGGGGGACCAGCCCCAGCATTTT
TRBV4-1	TRBD1	-	TRBJ2-6	CASSQRQGTGANVLTF	TGCGCCAGCAGCCAGAGACAGGGAACTGGGGCCAACGTCCTGACTTTC
TRBV6-5	TRBD1	few	TRBJ2-7	CASSNRGSYEQYF	TGTGCCAGCAGTAACAGGGGATCCTACGAGCAGTACTTC
TRBV7-7	TRBD1	few	TRBJ2-5	CASSFGQGGETQYF	TGTGCTAGCAGCTTCGGACAGGGGGGAGAGACCCAGTACTTC
TRBV4-1	-	-	TRBJ2-6	CASSQGRGDISGANVLTF	TGCGCCAGCAGCCAAGGCAGGGGCGACATCTCTGGGGCCAACGTCCTGACTTTC
TRBV27	-	once	TRBJ2-1	CASSSPKFRGYNEQFF	TGTGCCAGCAGTTCCCCCAAGTTCCGCGGATACAATGAGCAGTTCTTC
TRBV19	-	-	TRBJ2-6	CASKIIYSGANVLTF	TGTGCCAGTAAAATTATTTACTCTGGGGCCAACGTCCTGACTTTC
TRBV7-8	-	once	TRBJ1-1	CASSLARGNTEAFF	TGTGCCAGCAGCTTAGCTCGGGGTAACACTGAAGCTTTCTTT
TRBV30	-	-	TRBJ2-7	CAWSVGGSYEQYF	TGTGCCTGGAGTGTAGGAGGTTCCTACGAGCAGTACTTC
TRBV2	-	few	TRBJ2-3	CASSFRTASTDTQYF	TGTGCCAGCAGTTTCAGGACAGCTAGCACAGATACGCAGTATTTT
TRBV2	TRBD1	-	TRBJ1-5	CASSEGRGNDQPQHF	TGTGCCAGCAGTGAAGGCAGGGGGAACGATCAGCCCCAGCATTTT
TRBV4-3	-	-	TRBJ2-4	CASSQEGYGGGTKNIQYF	TGCGCCAGCAGCCAAGAGGGCTATGGGGGAGGAACCAAAAACATTCAGTACTTC
TRBV29-1	-	-	TRBJ2-7	CSALESDLSSYEQYF	TGCAGCGCCTTAGAGAGCGACTTGAGCTCCTACGAGCAGTACTTC
TRBV9	TRBD1	-	TRBJ1-5	CASSVQGGQGDQPQHF	TGTGCCAGCAGCGTTCAGGGGGGACAGGGAGATCAGCCCCAGCATTTT
TRBV30	TRBD2	-	TRBJ2-2	CAWKSGTSPNTGELFF	TGTGCCTGGAAGAGCGGGACTAGCCCTAACACCGGGGAGCTGTTTTTT
TRBV5-4	TRBD2	-	TRBJ2-3	CASSARLAGGASTDTQYF	TGTGCCAGCAGCGCAAGACTAGCGGGAGGCGCTAGCACAGATACGCAGTATTTT
TRBV9	-	-	TRBJ2-2	CASSVGRERYTGELFF	TGTGCCAGCAGCGTAGGGCGGGAACGGTACACCGGGGAGCTGTTTTTT
TRBV4-1	-	-	TRBJ1-1	CASSQDRIVGSTEAFF	TGCGCCAGCAGCCAAGATCGGATCGTAGGGAGCACTGAAGCTTTCTTT
TRBV27	-	-	TRBJ1-2	CASSPGGDYGYTF	TGTGCCAGCTCCCCCGGGGGGGACTATGGCTACACCTTC
TRBV27	-	-	TRBJ2-3	CASSRRGLGDTQYF	TGTGCCAGCAGTCGCAGGGGCTTGGGAGATACGCAGTATTTT
TRBV5-4	-	-	TRBJ2-3	CASSLLNRGAFADTQYF	TGTGCCAGCAGCTTGCTTAACCGGGGGGCGTTTGCAGATACGCAGTATTTT
TRBV27	TRBD1	-	TRBJ2-2	CASSPPGQVIYGELFF	TGTGCCAGCAGTCCGCCGGGACAGGTCATCTACGGGGAGCTGTTTTTT
TRBV5-1	TRBD1	few	TRBJ1-1	CASSLGHRGLGAEAFF	TGCGCCAGCAGCTTGGGACACAGGGGGCTCGGGGCTGAAGCTTTCTTT
TRBV10-1	TRBD2	-	TRBJ2-1	CASSDSGGPNEQFF	TGCGCCAGCAGTGATAGCGGGGGGCCTAATGAGCAGTTCTTC
TRBV30	TRBD2	-	TRBJ2-1	CAWSVAGGPYNEQFF	TGTGCCTGGAGCGTAGCGGGAGGGCCATACAATGAGCAGTTCTTC
TRBV7-6	-	few	TRBJ1-3	CASSLDGGYSGNTIYF	TGTGCCAGCAGCTTAGACGGCGGTTACTCTGGAAACACCATATATTTT
TRBV5-5	-	-	TRBJ1-1	CASSLERNTEAFF	TGTGCCAGCAGCTTGGAGAGGAACACTGAAGCTTTCTTT
TRBV6-4	TRBD1	-	TRBJ1-1	CASRDRGPLNTEAFF	TGTGCCAGCAGGGACAGGGGCCCCCTGAACACTGAAGCTTTCTTT
TRBV19	TRBD2	few	TRBJ2-2	CASSMRSGRGNTGELFF	TGTGCCAGTAGTATGAGGTCGGGGAGGGGGAACACCGGGGAGCTGTTTTTT
TRBV6-1	TRBD1	-	TRBJ1-2	CASRAGGWGYGYTF	TGTGCCAGCAGGGCAGGGGGCTGGGGCTATGGCTACACCTTC
TRBV18	TRBD2	-	TRBJ2-1	CASSPLAGGGNEQFF	TGTGCCAGCTCACCACTAGCGGGAGGAGGGAATGAGCAGTTCTTC
TRBV4-2	-	-	TRBJ1-1	CASSQSQVEAFF	TGTGCCAGCAGCCAGTCACAGGTAGAAGCTTTCTTT
TRBV19	-	-	TRBJ1-5	CASSIPRTQRVSNQPQHF	TGTGCCAGTAGTATCCCCCGGACACAACGCGTCAGCAATCAGCCCCAGCATTTT
TRBV9	TRBD1	-	TRBJ2-7	CASSIGQGAYEQYF	TGTGCCAGCAGCATAGGACAGGGAGCCTACGAGCAGTACTTC
TRBV27	-	-	TRBJ2-6	CASAGRGLGANVLTF	TGTGCCAGCGCTGGTAGGGGGTTAGGGGCCAACGTCCTGACTTTC
TRBV9	TRBD1	-	TRBJ1-2	CASSDRDRINYGYTF	TGTGCCAGCAGCGACCGGGACAGGATTAACTATGGCTACACCTTC
TRBV28	TRBD1	-	TRBJ1-2	CASKPSGQGEFGYTF	TGTGCCAGCAAACCAAGCGGACAGGGAGAGTTTGGCTACACCTTC
TRBV27	TRBD1	-	TRBJ2-2	CASSSHGDRGNTGELFF	TGTGCCAGCAGTTCACATGGGGACAGGGGTAACACCGGGGAGCTGTTTTTT
TRBV28	-	-	TRBJ2-2	CASSLRTVIGELFF	TGTGCCAGCAGTTTACGGACAGTCATCGGGGAGCTGTTTTTT
TRBV9	TRBD1	-	TRBJ1-2	CASSVGTGDLYGYTF	TGTGCCAGCAGCGTAGGGACAGGGGATCTCTATGGCTACACCTTC
TRBV25-1	TRBD1	-	TRBJ2-7	CADRGQGRESYEQYF	TGTGCCGACAGAGGACAGGGCCGGGAATCATACGAGCAGTACTTC